Presented here are 13 T cell receptor beta chains from one specimen sequenced in a study of cytomegalovirus exposure and HLA in healthy donors. PCR amplification relied on 60 Vbeta primers (plus 13 Jbeta primers). This table comes from immunoSEQ multiplex PCR, and its TCRdb copy is limited to in-frame clones, with some not included. Here the sample spans under 70,000 clones, 70% being singletons. Sequences were obtained from PBMCs. All receptors come from a woman aged 55 to 70 in good health and CMV-seropositive.

The chain recombines TRBV28 with TRBJ1-1; 7 nucleotides agree with TRBD1. CDR1 MDHEN and CDR2 SYDVKM come from the germline V gene. V shed 7 bases, J shed 10 bases, and the junction held 6 bases outside the gene matches. The CDR3 runs 11 residues. CDR3 in amino acids: CASINRGIAFF. DNA of the CDR3: TGTGCCAGCATCAACAGGGGAATAGCTTTCTTT.

The chain links TRBV7-2 to TRBJ2-3; 9 bases are a match to TRBD1. V lost 5 bases and J lost 5; bases outside the gene matches: 11. Germline CDR1 is SGHTA and CDR2 is FQGNSA. The CDR3 consists of 16 residues. Written as DNA, the CDR3 is TGTGCCAGCAGCCCTGCCGGGACAGGGTCCCAAGATACGCAGTATTTT. Its protein product is CASSPAGTGSQDTQYF.

The gene calls are TRBV7-8 and TRBJ1-2, with 7 bases matching TRBD1. The CDR3 is 15 residues long. Germline CDR1 and CDR2: SGHVS and FQNEAQ. V shed 7 bases and J 1 base; nucleotides not matched to a gene: 9. CDR3 protein: CASTMGQTYNYGYTF. CDR3 sequence (DNA): TGTGCCAGCACCATGGGACAGACATATAACTATGGCTACACCTTC. Filled out from reference TRBV7-8 and TRBJ1-2, the complete variable domain reads GAGVSQSPRYKVAKRGQDVALRCDPISGHVSLFWYQQALGQGPEFLTYFQNEAQLDKSGLPSDRFFAERPEGSVSTLKIQRTQQEDSAVYLCASTMGQTYNYGYTFGSGTRLTVV.

The chain is built from TRBV6-6 and TRBJ2-2; D perhaps matches TRBD2 (5 bases). The CDR3 is 16 residues long. Trimming left V 0 bases short and J 5 bases short, with 13 bases between. Germline CDR1 reads MNHNY; CDR2 reads SVGAGI (reference sequence). CDR3 region: CASSYSGVPGTGELFF. CDR3 sequence (DNA): TGTGCCAGCAGTTACTCTGGGGTCCCGGGGACCGGGGAGCTGTTTTTT.

The chain links TRBV6-5 to TRBJ1-2; a possible D gene is TRBD1 (6 bases). CDR1 is MNHEY and CDR2 is SVGAGI in the germline V gene. Trimming took off 0 bases at V and 4 bases at J, with 9 bases between the two ends. This CDR3 has 14 amino acids. The CDR3 loop is CASSYSTGPYGYTF. In nucleotides, the CDR3 is TGTGCCAGCAGTTACTCGACAGGCCCCTATGGCTACACCTTC.

The V call is TRBV19, the J call TRBJ1-4; perhaps TRBD1 as D (6 bases). This CDR3 is 14 amino acids long. Trimming cost V 6 bases and J 8 bases, with 16 bases left between them. CDR1 is LNHDA, CDR2 SQIVND, per germline (reference sequence). The CDR3 region has the DNA TGTGCCAGTAGGCCCCAGGGGCAAGGAGAAAAACTGTTTTTT. Encoded protein: CASRPQGQGEKLFF.

This clone was counted between two and nine times. The chain couples TRBV19 to TRBJ1-5; D is possibly TRBD1 (6 bases). There are 16 residues in the CDR3. V lost 1 base and J lost 1, with 11 bases in between. Germline assignment: CDR1 LNHDA and CDR2 SQIVND (reference sequence). Here the CDR3 reads CASSIGGGWSNQPQHF. The CDR3 bases are TGTGCCAGTAGTATAGGGGGGGGCTGGAGCAATCAGCCCCAGCATTTT. The whole variable domain, remainder taken from reference TRBV19 and TRBJ1-5, is DGGITQSPKYLFRKEGQNVTLSCEQNLNHDAMYWYRQDPGQGLRLIYYSQIVNDFQKGDIAEGYSVSREKKESFPLTVTSAQKNPTAFYLCASSIGGGWSNQPQHFGDGTRLSIL.

The rearrangement joins TRBV4-3 to TRBJ1-2; possibly TRBD1 for D (5 bases). Germline-derived CDR1 and CDR2 are LGHNA and YSLEER. V shed 0 bases and J shed 8 bases, with 16 bases lying between them. The CDR3 has 15 amino acids. The CDR3: CASSQERAGPEGYTF. CDR3 nucleotide sequence: TGCGCCAGCAGCCAAGAACGGGCGGGGCCGGAGGGCTACACCTTC.

The chain carries TRBV4-3 and TRBJ1-5; D might be TRBD1 (5 bases). Trimming left V 1 base short and J 6 bases short, with 13 bases between. This CDR3 has 15 amino acids. Germline V gene sequence: CDR1 LGHNA, CDR2 YSLEER. The CDR3 protein is CASSQGAQGGQPQHF. As DNA, the CDR3 is TGCGCCAGCAGCCAAGGGGCGCAGGGAGGTCAGCCCCAGCATTTT.

This clone was counted between two and nine times. One end of the junction varies from germline; a read error may be responsible. V gene TRBV7-9 combines with J gene TRBJ2-1, with TRBD1 as a possible D gene (6 bases). The CDR3 is made up of 16 amino acids. Germline V gene sequence: CDR1 SEHNR, CDR2 FQNEAQ (reference sequence). The CDR3 region has the DNA TGTTCCAGCAGCTTAGGTGGGGCCAGACAGGAGAATGAGCAGTTCTTC. It specifies CSSSLGGARQENEQFF.

The CDR3 reads CATSRMTEGYSNQPQHF. Here the CDR3 DNA reads TGTGCCACCAGCAGGATGACAGAAGGGTATAGCAATCAGCCCCAGCATTTT. The J gene is TRBJ1-5, the V gene TRBV15; D possibly corresponds to TRBD1 (5 bases). The V gene's germline CDR1 is LNHNV and CDR2 YYDKDF (reference sequence). V dropped 3 bases and J dropped 0 bases, with 15 bases sitting between them. This CDR3 comprises 17 residues.

The rearrangement uses TRBV6-5 and TRBJ2-7, with D tentatively TRBD2 (5 bases). The CDR3 length is 13 residues. CDR1 and CDR2 from the germline V gene are MNHEY and SVGAGI. The germline V and J ends were trimmed by 8 bases and 0 bases, with 11 bases remaining between them. CDR3 region: CASRWEFSYEQYF. CDR3 sequence (DNA): TGTGCCAGCCGCTGGGAGTTCTCCTACGAGCAGTACTTC.

J is TRBJ2-3 and V is TRBV7-2; D is ambiguous. The CDR3 loop spans 15 amino acids. Germline CDR1 reads SGHTA; CDR2 reads FQGNSA. V was shortened by 1 base and J by 2 bases, with 10 bases between the two germline ends. CDR3 coding DNA: TGTGCCAGCAGCTTAGGCCTAATGGTCACAGATACGCAGTATTTT. Translation: CASSLGLMVTDTQYF.